This T cell receptor (beta chain) was sequenced during a study of OX40 agonist ivuxolimab in advanced cancers. For the wider study: The costimulatory receptor OX40 (CD134) was targeted by ivuxolimab, a fully human IgG2 agonistic monoclonal antibody. Intravenous ivuxolimab was administered to patients every 2 weeks at six dose levels: 0.01, 0.1, 0.3, 1.5, 3 and 10 mg/kg. Among the 50 to 55 dose-escalation patients, 19 had hepatocellular carcinoma, approximately 15 melanoma, 9 renal cell carcinoma and 9 head and neck cancer. In the dose-escalation cohort, around four fifths of patients were male, and the mean age was roughly 56 years with a range of roughly 23 to 90. Patients were allowed to have had prior anti-PD-1, anti-PD-L1 or anti-CTLA-4 therapy, and around 40% of the dose-escalation patients had previously received checkpoint inhibitors. Partial responses occurred in three dose-escalation patients: two with cutaneous melanoma and one with hepatocellular carcinoma. Peripheral TCRbeta sequencing was intended to test whether TCR sequence diversity was altered and clonal T-cell expansion was caused by ivuxolimab. The paper describes the monotherapy dose-escalation part (N of about 50 patients) of the phase I trial of ivuxolimab.

To sequence the TCRbeta CDR3 region, genomic DNA was isolated from the sorted cells. The immunoSEQ Assay was used to sequence the TCRbeta CDR3 regions. TCRdb took over this immuneACCESS table, retaining in-frame rearrangements with V and J assigned. Such tables are incomplete; in checked studies, under half of the missing clones stem from an unresolved V gene, and the remainder is unexplained. The sample records 70,000 or so clones, 80% to 90% of which are singletons. Together, the top ten hold roughly 0.94% of the sample. Patients with autoimmune disease history or receiving systemic immunosuppression were excluded from the trial. Peripheral blood for TCR sequencing was drawn from every dose cohort at baseline, at cycle 4 day 1 and at cycle 7 day 1. The samples were taken from a phase I, first-in-human, multicenter, open-label dose-escalation trial of ivuxolimab. Adults with locally advanced or metastatic melanoma, renal cell carcinoma, hepatocellular carcinoma or head and neck squamous cell carcinoma were enrolled in the trial. CD4+ and CD8+ T cells were sorted separately from peripheral blood before TCR sequencing.

This clone has a single count. The antigen it recognizes is unknown. No base quality values were provided; no much bigger clone lies one nucleotide off. Overall results and qualifications from the work: At doses of 0.1 to 3.0 mg/kg, clonal expansion of both CD4+ and CD8+ T cells in blood was seen between baseline and week 6. After ivuxolimab, CD8+ T cells had more expanded clones than CD4+ T cells on average. Antigen specificity was not determined for the clonally expanded peripheral T cells. Low levels of normalized T-cell clonal expansion were also seen in some patients who did not respond. In the 0.1-3.0 mg/kg groups, partial responders had among the lowest normalized peripheral clonal expansion, particularly in CD8+ T cells.

Including cysteine and phenylalanine, the CDR3 has 13 amino acids. Only the CDR3 DNA is retained, 39 bases long and in frame from the first base. V is shortened by 3 bases, J by 4 bases, and the region joining them spans 9 bases. The germline V gene supplies CDR1 SGHTA and CDR2 FQGNSA. Here the sequenced sample was CD4+ or CD8+ T cells sorted from blood, taken in a trial of the OX40 agonist ivuxolimab. This receptor was taken from an adult with an advanced solid tumor such as melanoma, head and neck, liver or kidney cancer. The rearranged chain carries TRBV7-2 and TRBJ2-5; no D gene can be assigned with confidence. The CDR3: CASSFQSLETQYF. The nucleotide sequence is TGTGCCAGCAGCTTCCAATCCTTAGAGACCCAGTACTTC.